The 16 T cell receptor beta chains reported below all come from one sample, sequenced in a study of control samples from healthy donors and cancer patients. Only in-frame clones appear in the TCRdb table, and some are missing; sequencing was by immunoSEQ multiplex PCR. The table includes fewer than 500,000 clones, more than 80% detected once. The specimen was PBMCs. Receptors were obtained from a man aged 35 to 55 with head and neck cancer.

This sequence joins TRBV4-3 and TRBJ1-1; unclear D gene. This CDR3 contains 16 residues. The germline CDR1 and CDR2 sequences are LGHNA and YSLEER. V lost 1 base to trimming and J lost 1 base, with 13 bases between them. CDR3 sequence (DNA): TGCGCCAGCAGCCAAGCAAAAGGGAGTAAGAACACTGAAGCTTTCTTT. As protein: CASSQAKGSKNTEAFF.

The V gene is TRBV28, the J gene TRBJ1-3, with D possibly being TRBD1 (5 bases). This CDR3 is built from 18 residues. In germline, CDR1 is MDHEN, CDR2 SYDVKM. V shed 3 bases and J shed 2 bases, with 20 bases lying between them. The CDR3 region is CASSLGGAVGATGNTIYF. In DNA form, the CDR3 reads TGTGCCAGCAGTTTGGGTGGGGCGGTTGGGGCAACTGGAAACACCATATATTTT.

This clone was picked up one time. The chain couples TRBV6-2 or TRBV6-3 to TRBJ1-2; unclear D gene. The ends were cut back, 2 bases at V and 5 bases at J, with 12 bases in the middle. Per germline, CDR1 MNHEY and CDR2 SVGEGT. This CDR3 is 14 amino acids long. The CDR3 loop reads CASSYPQGRYGYTF. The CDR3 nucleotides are TGTGCCAGCAGTTACCCCCAAGGGAGATATGGCTACACCTTC.

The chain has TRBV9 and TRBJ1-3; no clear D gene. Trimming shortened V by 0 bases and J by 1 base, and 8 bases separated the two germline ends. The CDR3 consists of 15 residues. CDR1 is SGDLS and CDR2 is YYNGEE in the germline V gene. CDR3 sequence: CASSVDMGSGNTIYF. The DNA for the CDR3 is TGTGCCAGCAGCGTAGACATGGGGTCTGGAAACACCATATATTTT.

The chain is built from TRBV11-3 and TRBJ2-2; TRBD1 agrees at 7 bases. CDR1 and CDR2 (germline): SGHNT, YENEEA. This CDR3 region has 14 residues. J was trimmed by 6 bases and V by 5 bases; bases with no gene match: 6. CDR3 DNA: TGTGCCAGCAGCCCGGGACAGTCCCCCGGGGAGCTGTTTTTT. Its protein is CASSPGQSPGELFF.

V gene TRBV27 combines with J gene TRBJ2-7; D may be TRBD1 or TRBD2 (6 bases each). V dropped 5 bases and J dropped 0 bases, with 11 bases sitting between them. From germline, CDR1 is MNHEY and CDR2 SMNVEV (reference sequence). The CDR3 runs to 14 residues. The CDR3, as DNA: TGTGCCAGCAGTCGGGGGCGTTCCTCCTACGAGCAGTACTTC. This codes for CASSRGRSSYEQYF.

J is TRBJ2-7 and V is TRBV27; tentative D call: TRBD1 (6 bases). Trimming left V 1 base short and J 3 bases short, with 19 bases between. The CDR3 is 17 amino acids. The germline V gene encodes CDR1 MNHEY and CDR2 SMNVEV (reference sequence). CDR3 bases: TGTGCCAGCAGTTTATATTCACACAGGGTTGCAGGCTACGAGCAGTACTTC. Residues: CASSLYSHRVAGYEQYF.

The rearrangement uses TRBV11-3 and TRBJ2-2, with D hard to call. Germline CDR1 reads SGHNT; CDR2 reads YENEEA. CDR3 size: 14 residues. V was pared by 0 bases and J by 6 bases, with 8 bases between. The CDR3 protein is CASSLESRAGELFF. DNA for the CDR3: TGTGCCAGCAGCTTAGAAAGTCGGGCCGGGGAGCTGTTTTTT.

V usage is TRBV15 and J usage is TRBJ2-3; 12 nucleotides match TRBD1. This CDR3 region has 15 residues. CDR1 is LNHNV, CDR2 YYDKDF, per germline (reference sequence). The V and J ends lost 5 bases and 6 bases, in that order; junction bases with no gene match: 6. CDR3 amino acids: CATSGRDRGLDTQYF. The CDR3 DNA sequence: TGTGCCACCAGCGGCCGGGACAGGGGGCTCGATACGCAGTATTTT.

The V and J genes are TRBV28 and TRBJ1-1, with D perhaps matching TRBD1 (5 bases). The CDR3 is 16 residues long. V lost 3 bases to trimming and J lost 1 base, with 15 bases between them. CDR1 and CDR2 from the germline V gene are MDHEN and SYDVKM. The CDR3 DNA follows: TGTGCCAGCAGTTTCCCCCAGGGATGGGGGAACACTGAAGCTTTCTTT. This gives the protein CASSFPQGWGNTEAFF. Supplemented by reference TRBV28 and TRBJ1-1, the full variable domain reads DVKVTQSSRYLVKRTGEKVFLECVQDMDHENMFWYRQDPGLGLRLIYFSYDVKMKEKGDIPEGYSVSREKKERFSLILESASTNQTSMYLCASSFPQGWGNTEAFFGQGTRLTVV.

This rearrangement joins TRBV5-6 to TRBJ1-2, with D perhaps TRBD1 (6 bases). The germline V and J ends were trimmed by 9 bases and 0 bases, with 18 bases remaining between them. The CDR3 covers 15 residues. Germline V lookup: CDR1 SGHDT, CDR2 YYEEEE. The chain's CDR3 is CATKKTGAPNYGYTF. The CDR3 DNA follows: TGTGCCACCAAGAAGACAGGAGCCCCTAACTATGGCTACACCTTC.

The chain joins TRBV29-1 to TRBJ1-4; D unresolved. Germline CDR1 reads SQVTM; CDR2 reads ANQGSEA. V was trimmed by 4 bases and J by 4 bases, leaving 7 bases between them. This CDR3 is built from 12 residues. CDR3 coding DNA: TGCAGCGTTGTTACCTTTAATGAAAAACTGTTTTTT. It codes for CSVVTFNEKLFF.

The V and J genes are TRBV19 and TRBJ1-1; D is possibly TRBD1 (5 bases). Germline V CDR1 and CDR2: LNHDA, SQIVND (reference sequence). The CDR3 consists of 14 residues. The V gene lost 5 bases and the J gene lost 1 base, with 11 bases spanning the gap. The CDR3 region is CASSGANRNTEAFF. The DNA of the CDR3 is TGTGCCAGTAGTGGGGCGAACCGGAACACTGAAGCTTTCTTT.

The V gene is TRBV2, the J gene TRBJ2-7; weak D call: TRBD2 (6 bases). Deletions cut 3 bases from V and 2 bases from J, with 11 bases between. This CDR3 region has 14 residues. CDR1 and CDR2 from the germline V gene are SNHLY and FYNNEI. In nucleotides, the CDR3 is TGTGCCAGCAGTGACGGGAGACAAACCTACGAGCAGTACTTC. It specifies CASSDGRQTYEQYF.

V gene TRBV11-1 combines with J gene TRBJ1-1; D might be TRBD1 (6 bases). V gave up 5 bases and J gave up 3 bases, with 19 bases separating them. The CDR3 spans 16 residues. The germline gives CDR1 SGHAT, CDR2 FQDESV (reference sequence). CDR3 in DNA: TGTGCCAGCAGCATTAGCAGGGGTCCGCCTCACACTGAAGCTTTCTTT. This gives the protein CASSISRGPPHTEAFF.

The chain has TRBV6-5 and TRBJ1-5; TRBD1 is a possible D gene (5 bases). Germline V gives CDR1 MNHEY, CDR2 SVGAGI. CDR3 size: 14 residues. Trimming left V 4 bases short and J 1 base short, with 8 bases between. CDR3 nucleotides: TGTGCCAGCAGTTTGAGGGGAAGCAATCAGCCCCAGCATTTT. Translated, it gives CASSLRGSNQPQHF.